In its sample, the clone carrying this T cell receptor beta chain was seen once. Its antigen is unknown. There are 16 residues in the CDR3. Trimming took 3 bases from V and 9 from J; bases not matched to a gene: 18. CDR1 is SGHNT, CDR2 YYREEE, per germline (reference sequence). This sample was included in a study of siplizumab effects on memory and regulatory T cells. Study outcomes and limitations: Unstimulated subset assignment was obtained for only a minor fraction of alloreactive clones. Alloreactive sequences from unstimulated CD4+ memory cells fell significantly with siplizumab. Unstimulated naive T cells seemed to show more diversity than memory cells did, and they also seemed to be among the major contributors to the alloresponse. Alloreactive CD4+ clones that could be mapped were on average approximately 69% Treg-derived with siplizumab, against 25% to 30% in controls.

Libraries were prepared by immunoSEQ multiplex PCR; TCRdb keeps only in-frame clonotypes and omits some of them. The sample contains around 87,000 clones, 70% to 90% of which appear only once. Material for sequencing was CD4+ T cells sorted from blood. The TCR comes from a human donor in good health. The chain has TRBV5-4 and TRBJ2-7; TRBD1 matches 7 bases. This CDR3 is CASSSAGTASSTRQYF. In DNA form, the CDR3 reads TGTGCCAGCAGCTCGGCCGGGACAGCCTCTTCTACGAGGCAGTACTTC.